This entry concerns a single T cell receptor (beta chain). The target of this receptor is not known. Within one base of it there is no much larger clone, and no base qualities were kept. These data belong to a study of blood T cell repertoires in COVID-19 (TCRdb year 2020). Regarding the research as a whole: The collaborator samples originated in the United States, Italy and Spain and spanned the acute and convalescent phases of COVID-19. The prospective study material was composed of cDNA or gDNA derived from T cells, B-cell-depleted T cells, or PBMCs. A freely available public database, intended as a resource for researchers studying the immune response to SARS-CoV-2, is where the repertoires were released. Samples came from the ongoing ImmuneRACE study (first 160 participants) plus 1,254 subjects from 6 global collaborators. HLA class I and class II types, where available, came from metadata supplied by the sample provider rather than from assay-based typing. Subjects who had been exposed to COVID-19, were actively infected with it, or had recovered from it provided the deeply sampled blood TCRbeta repertoires that made up the dataset. The sample metadata nearly always contained a de-identified subject ID, COVID-19 status, age in years and sex. The research as a whole found: Clinical and demographic metadata were provided uncurated, with the amount varying by source and participant.

V drops 2 bases and J drops 9 bases, leaving 15 bases in between. The CDR3 starts with the cysteine, ends with the phenylalanine, and has 15 residues. The sequence is cut down to CDR3 DNA, 45 bases in frame from base 1. As encoded in the germline V gene, CDR1 is SGHDT while CDR2 is YYEEEE. The immunoSEQ Assay, a bias-controlled multiplex PCR, was used to amplify TCRbeta CDR3 regions from genomic DNA. The paper's data handling went like this. Within the assay, amplification of reference gene primers was used to estimate how many nucleated cells each sample contained. To quantify the absolute abundance of each unique TCRbeta CDR3 rearrangement, sequence reads were collapsed and filtered. Productive Simpson clonality was computed per sample as the square root of Simpson's diversity index over productive rearrangements. TCRdb re-hosts the immuneACCESS table, in-frame sequences only. Its copies lack some clones; in the studies checked, an unresolved V gene accounts for under half of them, and the cause for the rest is not known. Clone size and the V and J calls come from that table; the DNA yielded D and trimming. In all, the sample holds approximately 280,000 clones, and approximately 78% of those were seen once. The ten largest clones capture 4.5% to 6% of the sample.

Enrolling through a virtual design, the prospective study's participants ranged in age from roughly 18 to 90 years and lived across more than 20 United States geographic areas. To assign participants to cohorts, the prospective study relied on clinical history that participants themselves reported in a screening survey and a study questionnaire. Exposed participants had been in contact with someone with a PCR-confirmed or clinician-diagnosed COVID-19 case within 2 weeks of study entry. In the prospective study, mobile phlebotomists collected whole blood, serum and a nasopharyngeal or oropharyngeal swab from each participant. Prospective study participants could optionally give additional blood draws and questionnaires over a roughly two-month period. Prospective study blood samples were shipped either frozen or at room temperature before DNA extraction.

This receptor was taken from a man aged 35-49 years who had been exposed to COVID-19. Sequences were obtained from PBMCs or T cells enriched from blood (not recorded which). The V and J genes are TRBV5-6 and TRBJ1-6; too little of a D gene remains to name it. The DNA sequence reads TGTGCCAGCAGCTTCGGGGTCGGGCAGACTTCACCCCTCCACTTT. This yields the protein CASSFGVGQTSPLHF.